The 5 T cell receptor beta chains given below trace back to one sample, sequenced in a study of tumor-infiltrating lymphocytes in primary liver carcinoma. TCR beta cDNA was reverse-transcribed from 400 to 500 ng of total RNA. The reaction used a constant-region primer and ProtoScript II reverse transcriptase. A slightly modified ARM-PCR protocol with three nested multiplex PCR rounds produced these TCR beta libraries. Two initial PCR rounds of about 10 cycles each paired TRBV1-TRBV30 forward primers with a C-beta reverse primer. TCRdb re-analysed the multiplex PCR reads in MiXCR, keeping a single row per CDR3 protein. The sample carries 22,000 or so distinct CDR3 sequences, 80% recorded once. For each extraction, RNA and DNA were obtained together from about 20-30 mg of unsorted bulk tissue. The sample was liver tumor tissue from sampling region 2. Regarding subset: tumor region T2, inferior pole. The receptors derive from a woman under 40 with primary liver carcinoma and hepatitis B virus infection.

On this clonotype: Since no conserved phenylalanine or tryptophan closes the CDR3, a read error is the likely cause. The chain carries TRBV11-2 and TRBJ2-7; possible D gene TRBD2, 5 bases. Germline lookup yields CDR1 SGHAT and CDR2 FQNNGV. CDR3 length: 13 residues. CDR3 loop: CVSSLGSNYEQYY. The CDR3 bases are TGTGTCAGCAGCTTAGGGAGTAACTATGAGCAGTACTAC.

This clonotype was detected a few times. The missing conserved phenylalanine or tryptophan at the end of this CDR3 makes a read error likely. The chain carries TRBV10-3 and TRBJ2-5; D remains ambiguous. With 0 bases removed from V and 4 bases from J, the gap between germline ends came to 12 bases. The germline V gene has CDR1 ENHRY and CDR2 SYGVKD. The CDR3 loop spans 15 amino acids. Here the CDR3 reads CAISESDTRRETQYL. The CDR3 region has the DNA TGTGCCATCAGTGAGTCGGATACCAGACGAGAGACCCAGTACTTA.

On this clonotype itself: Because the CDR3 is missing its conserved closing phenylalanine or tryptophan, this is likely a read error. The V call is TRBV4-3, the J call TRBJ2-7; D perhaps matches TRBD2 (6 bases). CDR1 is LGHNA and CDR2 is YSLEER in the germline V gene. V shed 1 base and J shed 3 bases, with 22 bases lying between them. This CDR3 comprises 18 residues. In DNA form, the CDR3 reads TGCGCCAGCAGCCAAGCTGTGATGGGGGGTCACATTAACTACGAGCAGTACTTA. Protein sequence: CASSQAVMGGHINYEQYL.

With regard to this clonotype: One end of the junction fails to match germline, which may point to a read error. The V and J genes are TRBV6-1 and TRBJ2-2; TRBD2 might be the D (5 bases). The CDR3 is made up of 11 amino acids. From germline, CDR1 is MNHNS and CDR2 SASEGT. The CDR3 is CASSGVGELFF. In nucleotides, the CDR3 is TGTGCCAGCAGTGGCGTCGGGGAGTTGTTCTTT.

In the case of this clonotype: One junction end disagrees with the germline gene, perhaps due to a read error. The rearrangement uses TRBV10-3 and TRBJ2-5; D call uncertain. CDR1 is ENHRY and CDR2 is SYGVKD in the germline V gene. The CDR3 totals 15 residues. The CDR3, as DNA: TGTGCCATCAGTGAGTCGGCCGCCAGACAAGGGACCCAGTACTTC. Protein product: CAISESAARQGTQYF.